This T cell receptor beta chain is drawn from a study of blood T cell repertoires in COVID-19. Study as a whole: From T cells, B-cell-depleted T cells, or PBMCs came the material, which was cDNA or gDNA.

Between the trimmed V and J ends, which lost 8 bases and 5 bases, there was a span of 12 bases. Germline CDR1 is MNHEY and CDR2 is SVGAGI. This CDR3 region has 13 residues. The repertoire was sequenced with immunoSEQ multiplex PCR; TCRdb's copy has only in-frame clones and lacks some. This table holds 150,000 to 200,000 clones, about 81% found once. This clone was seen more than once but under ten times. The chain recombines TRBV6-5 with TRBJ1-4; D gene uncertain. The sequencing sample was made of peripheral blood. The TCR originated in a man aged 60 to 69 with active or convalescent COVID-19. The CDR3 here is CASLAGINEKLFF. CDR3 bases: TGTGCCAGCCTGGCAGGTATAAATGAAAAACTGTTTTTT.